This TCR beta chain was sequenced in a study of blood T cell repertoires in COVID-19. The wider study: Donors in the United States, Italy and Spain gave samples during acute or convalescent COVID-19. Sample material is recorded as cDNA or gDNA derived from T cells, B-cell-depleted T cells, or PBMCs.

This clone was observed a single time. Original methodology: Estimation of nucleated cell counts was performed using reference gene primer amplification. Assay: immunoSEQ multiplex PCR; the TCRdb copy retains only in-frame clones and omits some. That table gives V, J and clone size, and the DNA gave D and trimming. The sample contains fewer than 150,000 clones, nearly 90% of which appear only once. V was pared by 0 bases and J by 5 bases, with 10 bases of the junction left unmatched. The CDR3 totals 17 residues. The chain has TRBV23-1 and TRBJ1-1; TRBD1 matches at 9 bases. TRBV23-1 is flagged as an ORF with uncertain function. The source is a woman between 65 and 79 years old who had recovered from COVID-19. Sequencing input: peripheral blood. CDR3 sequence (DNA): TGCGCCAGCAGTCAATCCGGCCAGGGGACAGGGAATACTGAAGCTTTCTTT. Protein sequence: CASSQSGQGTGNTEAFF.